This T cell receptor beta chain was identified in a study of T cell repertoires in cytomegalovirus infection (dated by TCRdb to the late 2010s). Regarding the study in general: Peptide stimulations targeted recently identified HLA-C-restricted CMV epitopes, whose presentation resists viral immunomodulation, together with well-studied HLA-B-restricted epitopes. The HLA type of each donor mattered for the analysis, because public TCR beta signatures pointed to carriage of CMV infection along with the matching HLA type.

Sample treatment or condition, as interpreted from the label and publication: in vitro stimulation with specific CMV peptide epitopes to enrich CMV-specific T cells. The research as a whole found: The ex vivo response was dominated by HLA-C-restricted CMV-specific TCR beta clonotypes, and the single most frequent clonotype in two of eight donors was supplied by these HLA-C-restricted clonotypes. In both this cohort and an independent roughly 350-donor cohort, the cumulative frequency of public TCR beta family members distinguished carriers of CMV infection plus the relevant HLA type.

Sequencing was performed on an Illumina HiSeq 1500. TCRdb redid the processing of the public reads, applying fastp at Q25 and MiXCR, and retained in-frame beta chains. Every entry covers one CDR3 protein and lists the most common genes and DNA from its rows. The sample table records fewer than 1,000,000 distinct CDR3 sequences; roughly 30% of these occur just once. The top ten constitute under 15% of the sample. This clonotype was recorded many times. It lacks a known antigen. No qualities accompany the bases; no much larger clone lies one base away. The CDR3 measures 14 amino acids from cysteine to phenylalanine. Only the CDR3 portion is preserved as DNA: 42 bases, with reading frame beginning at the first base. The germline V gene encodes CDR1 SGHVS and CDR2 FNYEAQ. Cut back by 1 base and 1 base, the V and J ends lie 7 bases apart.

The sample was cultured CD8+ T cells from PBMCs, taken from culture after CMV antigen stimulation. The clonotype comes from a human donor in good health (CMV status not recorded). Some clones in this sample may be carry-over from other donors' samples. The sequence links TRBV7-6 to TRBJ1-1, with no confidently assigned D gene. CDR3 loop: CASSLGPPNTEAFF. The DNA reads TGTGCCAGCAGCTTAGGGCCCCCGAACACTGAAGCTTTCTTT.